This T cell receptor beta chain stems from a study of vaccination and CD4 T cells after COVID-19 (dated by TCRdb to between 2022 and 2023). About the full investigation: Convalescent patients had a positive SARS-CoV-2 result on nasal swab PCR, and of these patients, several had mild disease and one had severe disease. Two doses of either the Pfizer-BioNTech BNT162b2 vaccine (n=8) or the Moderna mRNA-1273 vaccine (n=2) were administered to participants. As controls, cultures received a CEFX viral epitope pool (the positive control), an HIV-1 Nef peptide pool (the negative control), or no peptide at all. Post-vaccine blood samples were obtained a median of around 67 days after the second vaccine dose, with a range of roughly 12 to 250 days. The cultures were stimulated with overlapping spike peptide pools from SARS-CoV-2 and from the common cold coronaviruses HCoV-NL63, HCoV-OC43 and HCoV-229E. Post-COVID blood samples were collected from convalescent patients a median of roughly 100 days after diagnosis, with a range of roughly 35 to 161 days. Six males and four females were included in the convalescent cohort, with two Hispanic individuals, seven Caucasians, two Asians and one multiracial person represented. In 9 to 11 COVID-19 convalescent patients and a handful of infection-naive healthy vaccine recipients, researchers compared the spike-specific CD4+ TCR repertoire from before mRNA vaccination with the repertoire from after. The investigation overall reported the following: The number of convalescent patients in the study was relatively small, and the study did not examine early timepoints following natural infection. The median count of SARS-CoV-2-reactive clonotypes went up from approximately 20 after infection to 38 after vaccination, although the change was not significant. Of the vaccine-specific clones found in convalescent patients, nearly all (304 of 307) were mono-reactive for SARS-CoV-2 spike instead of being cross-reactive with common cold coronaviruses. Among convalescent patients, a median about 86% of the SARS-CoV-2-reactive clones seen after vaccination appeared only after vaccination, which suggests priming specific to the vaccine.

Library construction relied on PCR. DNA from cultured CD4+ T cells was subjected to TCR sequencing with the Oncomine TCR Beta short-read assay at the Johns Hopkins FTIC core. Genomic DNA was extracted from the cultured CD4+ T cells with the QIAamp micro DNA kit. The Oncomine TCR Beta libraries from cultured CD4+ T cells were pooled using unique dual indexes and then sequenced on an Illumina iSeq 100. The study's own analysis went as follows. Non-productive sequences were removed, and CDR3s that did not start with C, did not end with F or W, or were shorter than 7 amino acids were discarded. Antigen-specific clonotypes were identified using the MANAFEST web application through comparison of peptide-stimulated wells with reference and other culture wells. For a clone to be called positive, the clone needed an FDR below 0.05, an odds ratio above 5, and a productive frequency above 0.1% in at least two of three replicate wells. Clonotypes that were significantly expanded in both SARS-CoV-2 spike wells and at least one common cold coronavirus spike condition were defined as cross-reactive. Similarity between CDR3 sequences was evaluated in R version 3.6.1 using Levenshtein distances (stringdist) and unrooted phylogenetic trees (ape). TCRdb passed the public sequencing reads through fastp at Q25 and MiXCR, retaining productive beta sequences. Rows are unified per CDR3 protein, each entry keeping the most common DNA and genes. The V and J calls were determined by TCRdb, not by the authors. Within this sample are 15,000 to 20,000 distinct CDR3 sequences, with roughly 62% of them counted one time only. Approximately 4.7% of the sample is taken by the ten largest.

As concerns this clonotype: Its antigen has not been determined. The record has no base qualities; no much larger clone is one base away.

The treatment or condition label of this sample denotes: roughly 10-day PBMC culture with coronavirus spike peptide pools or control peptides (ViraFEST assay). The ViraFEST assay, used in the study, expanded antigen-specific T cells with peptide pools and then identified the expanded clonotypes through TCR sequencing. The positive SARS-CoV-2 PCR tests of the convalescent patients were dated from March to December 2020, before the Alpha, Beta and Delta variants emerged in the United States. Each well held about 2 million PBMCs cultured in IMDM containing around 5.1% human AB serum and around 10 IU/ml IL-2, with 9 to 10 ug/ml peptide pools added. Half of the culture medium was replaced with fresh IL-2-containing medium on days 3 and 7. Once the cells had been in culture for around ten days, the EasySep CD4+ T cell isolation kit was used to isolate CD4+ T cells by negative selection. PBMCs were separated from whole blood using Ficoll-Paque Plus gradient centrifugation and then either used fresh or cryopreserved at -140C. Each culture condition was generally run in triplicate wells.

The receptor was isolated from a human donor who had recovered from COVID-19. This material consisted of CD4+ T cells from blood, cultured in vitro, taken after SARS-CoV-2 vaccination.

The CDR3 protein is CASSVAGTGPDTQYF. At the DNA level, the sequence is TGTGCCAGCAGTGTAGCGGGAACCGGCCCAGATACGCAGTATTTT. The rearranged segments are TRBV27 and TRBJ2-3, and TRBD2 matches 8 of the central bases. CDR1 MNHEY and CDR2 SMNVEV were looked up in the germline V gene (reference sequence). Including the terminal cysteine and phenylalanine, the CDR3 comprises 15 residues. The kept DNA is CDR3 alone, 45 bases in frame from the first base. V trim: 5 bases; J trim: 4 bases; unmatched bases: 8.